The 9 T cell receptor beta chains below come from one sample, sequenced in a study of response to subunit inactivated influenza vaccine. TCRdb recomputed calls from the RT-PCR reads with MiXCR, one row per CDR3 protein. This sample yields 600,000 to 850,000 distinct CDR3 sequences, of which around 15% are seen a single time; 7.5% to 9% belongs to the top ten. This material consisted of PBMCs from blood, taken around 15 days before vaccination. These receptor sequences come from a middle-aged man who received an inactivated influenza vaccine.

This clonotype was counted many times. The CDR3: CATSDWTSGNTGELFF. The DNA of the CDR3 is TGTGCCACCAGTGATTGGACTAGCGGGAACACCGGGGAGCTGTTTTTT. The J gene is TRBJ2-2, the V gene TRBV24-1; 10 bases line up with TRBD2. V dropped 2 bases and J dropped 1; count of bases not matched to a gene: 0. Germline V gene data show CDR1 as KGHDR and CDR2 as SFDVKD. The CDR3 has 16 residues.

The chain couples TRBV27 to TRBJ1-1, with no clear D. This CDR3 comprises 14 residues. Germline V gene data show CDR1 as MNHEY and CDR2 as SMNVEV (reference sequence). The V and J ends lost 2 bases and 1 base respectively, with 8 bases between them. CDR3 bases: TGTGCCAGCAGTTTAAGTCGCAGGAACACTGAAGCTTTCTTT. Its translation: CASSLSRRNTEAFF.

The chain is built from TRBV7-2 and TRBJ2-3, with D hard to call. The germline gives CDR1 SGHTA, CDR2 FQGNSA. The V end lost 5 bases, the J end lost 6 bases, and 9 bases lay between the germline ends. This CDR3 spans 12 amino acids. CDR3: CASSRNRDTQYF. The CDR3, as DNA: TGTGCCAGCAGCCGAAATCGGGATACGCAGTATTTT.

This clonotype was found a few times. The chain uses TRBV3-1 and TRBJ2-5, with D maybe TRBD1 (6 bases). V lost 4 bases to trimming and J lost 4 bases, with 25 bases between them. The CDR3 runs to 18 residues. Germline V lookup: CDR1 LGHDT, CDR2 YNNKEL (reference sequence). CDR3 loop: CASSPGARLRGWRETQYF. CDR3 nucleotides: TGTGCCAGCAGCCCAGGGGCAAGACTTAGGGGCTGGAGAGAGACCCAGTACTTC.

V usage is TRBV11-1 and J usage is TRBJ2-5; the match to TRBD2 covers 12 bases. The CDR3 runs 15 residues. In germline, CDR1 is SGHAT, CDR2 FQDESV (reference sequence). Trimming removed 5 bases from V and 5 bases from J; junction bases left unmatched: 6. The CDR3 reads CASSLGLAGTETQYF. CDR3 bases: TGTGCCAGCAGCCTAGGACTAGCGGGAACGGAGACCCAGTACTTC.

This clonotype was seen more than once but under ten times. Mismatch with germline at one junction end may stem from a read error. The chain combines TRBV7-2 with TRBJ2-7; unclear D gene. CDR1 and CDR2 (germline): SGHTA, FQGNSA. CDR3 length: 12 residues. The CDR3 nucleotides are TGTGCCAGCGGCTTTTCAACCTACGAGCAGTACTTC. As protein: CASGFSTYEQYF. Variable domain in full (rest from reference TRBV7-2 and TRBJ2-7): GAGVSQSPSNKVTEKGKDVELRCDPISGHTALYWYRQSLGQGLEFLIYFQGNSAPDKSGLPSDRFSAERTGGSVSTLTIQRTQQEDSAVYLCASGFSTYEQYFGPGTRLTVT.

On this clonotype itself: Germline and junction disagree at one end, which may indicate a read error. The chain is built from TRBV11-2 and TRBJ1-1; a possible D gene is TRBD1 (5 bases). Per germline, CDR1 SGHAT and CDR2 FQNNGV. The length of the CDR3 is 15 residues. The CDR3 region is CVSSLPGTLNTEAFF. The CDR3 coding sequence is TGTGTCAGCAGCTTACCAGGGACCTTGAACACTGAAGCTTTCTTT.

The V gene is TRBV10-2, the J gene TRBJ2-7, with 7 bases fitting TRBD2. This CDR3 spans 17 amino acids. Germline CDR1 WSHSY, CDR2 SAAADI. J lost 7 bases, V lost 0 bases, and 15 bases had no gene match. The chain's CDR3 is CASSESRWTGGLGEQYF. CDR3 nucleotides: TGCGCCAGCAGTGAGTCCCGTTGGACGGGGGGATTGGGAGAGCAGTACTTC.

This clonotype was recorded a few times. The chain recombines TRBV7-9 with TRBJ2-7; 7 positions match TRBD2. After removal of 0 bases from V and 3 bases from J, the junction contained 8 bases not matched to a gene. The CDR3 runs 16 residues. CDR1 and CDR2 from the germline V gene are SEHNR and FQNEAQ (reference sequence). CDR3 DNA sequence: TGTGCCAGCAGCTTAGCCAGCGGGATGGGGATCTACGAGCAGTACTTC. It specifies CASSLASGMGIYEQYF.